Listed below are T cell receptor beta chains from one sample, sequenced in a study of blood T cell repertoires in COVID-19. Profiling relied on immunoSEQ multiplex PCR, and the TCRdb table lists in-frame clones only, not all of them. The profile shows 150,000 to 200,000 clones, 82% of them singletons. Sequencing was done on a sample of peripheral blood. These receptors were obtained from a woman in her 70s with acute or convalescent COVID-19. Both conserved end residues are part of each CDR3. A D gene is named only where the DNA matches it firmly. Size values are once, few and many counts, or a class for expanded clones, and some rows have none.

CDR3,DNA,J,V,D,size
CASSQEFGTDNGYTF,TGTGCCAGCAGCCAAGAATTTGGGACAGACAATGGCTACACCTTC,TRBJ1-2,TRBV4-2,TRBD1,once
CAWSVHLNTEAFF,TGTGCCTGGAGTGTACACCTGAACACTGAAGCTTTCTTT,TRBJ1-1,TRBV30,NA,NA
CASSPGVAGVGMRIDEQFF,TGTGCCAGTAGCCCCGGAGTTGCGGGAGTTGGAATGAGAATCGATGAGCAGTTCTTC,TRBJ2-1,TRBV19,TRBD2,NA
CASSLGLQGTGYTF,TGTGCCAGCAGCTTAGGACTGCAGGGGACTGGCTACACCTTC,TRBJ1-2,TRBV11-2,NA,NA
CASSPGQDYGYTF,TGTGCCAGCAGCCCGGGACAGGACTATGGCTACACCTTC,TRBJ1-2,TRBV6-6,TRBD1,NA
CASSPSGSGSFFEQFF,TGTGCCAGCAGCCCCTCTGGTAGCGGGAGTTTTTTTGAGCAGTTCTTC,TRBJ2-1,TRBV27,TRBD2,NA
CASSLAAGGATDTQYF,TGTGCCAGCAGCTTAGCGGCGGGAGGGGCCACAGATACGCAGTATTTT,TRBJ2-3,TRBV7-9,TRBD2,many
CASSDRGLNSPLHF,TGTGCCAGCAGTGACAGGGGTTTGAATTCACCCCTCCACTTT,TRBJ1-6,TRBV6-1,NA,NA
CSASGGQNTEAFF,TGCAGTGCTAGTGGAGGTCAGAACACTGAAGCTTTCTTT,TRBJ1-1,TRBV20-1,NA,NA
CASSSPSGRGSYNEQFF,TGTGCCAGCAGTTCCCCCAGTGGAAGAGGCTCCTACAATGAGCAGTTCTTC,TRBJ2-1,TRBV28,NA,NA
CASSVGGRVDTQYF,TGTGCCAGCAGCGTTGGGGGGAGGGTAGATACGCAGTATTTT,TRBJ2-3,TRBV9,TRBD2,once
CASSGGQGGFYGYTF,TGCGCCAGCAGCGGAGGACAGGGTGGGTTCTATGGCTACACCTTC,TRBJ1-2,TRBV5-1,TRBD1,NA
CASSVTGPGQPQHF,TGTGCCAGCAGCGTGACAGGGCCGGGTCAGCCCCAGCATTTT,TRBJ1-5,TRBV7-9,TRBD1,NA
CASSPGQAANTEAFF,TGTGCCAGCTCACCTGGACAGGCGGCGAACACTGAAGCTTTCTTT,TRBJ1-1,TRBV18,TRBD1,NA
CASMALNEKLFF,TGTGCCAGCATGGCCCTGAATGAAAAACTGTTTTTT,TRBJ1-4,TRBV2,NA,NA
CAWSETGTTTAFF,TGTGCCTGGAGTGAGACAGGGACCACGACAGCTTTCTTT,TRBJ1-1,TRBV30,TRBD1,NA
CASSEERGSGEKLFF,TGTGCCAGCAGTGAAGAGCGGGGTTCGGGTGAAAAACTGTTTTTT,TRBJ1-4,TRBV2,NA,NA
CASSLGGQGSEKLFF,TGTGCCAGCAGCTTAGGCGGACAGGGTAGTGAAAAACTGTTTTTT,TRBJ1-4,TRBV7-9,TRBD1,NA
CASSFGWTTSPYYTF,TGTGCCAGCAGCTTCGGATGGACTACATCCCCCTACTACACCTTC,TRBJ1-2,TRBV5-6,NA,NA
CASSQGEVAGELFF,TGTGCCAGCAGCCAAGGGGAGGTAGCCGGGGAGCTGTTTTTT,TRBJ2-2,TRBV4-2,NA,NA
CASSQERNTEAFF,TGTGCCAGCAGTCAAGAGAGGAACACTGAAGCTTTCTTT,TRBJ1-1,TRBV12-3/TRBV12-4,NA,few
CASSPGAPPYYEQYF,TGCGCCAGCAGCCCGGGAGCCCCCCCGTACTACGAGCAGTACTTC,TRBJ2-7,TRBV4-1,NA,NA
CASGFGGTYNEQFF,TGTGCTAGTGGTTTCGGGGGAACCTACAATGAGCAGTTCTTC,TRBJ2-1,TRBV12-5,NA,many
CASSLDRNTEAFF,TGTGCCAGCAGCTTAGACAGGAACACTGAAGCTTTCTTT,TRBJ1-1,TRBV7-2,NA,NA
CASSTGLAENTGELFF,TGCGCCAGCAGCACCGGACTAGCGGAGAACACCGGGGAGCTGTTTTTT,TRBJ2-2,TRBV5-1,TRBD2,NA
CASRTGTGVVYEQYF,TGTGCCAGCAGAACCGGGACAGGGGTTGTCTACGAGCAGTACTTC,TRBJ2-7,TRBV28,TRBD1,NA
CASSLGGGRSSYEQYF,TGTGCCAGCAGCTTAGGTGGAGGTCGGAGCTCCTACGAGCAGTACTTC,TRBJ2-7,TRBV11-3,NA,NA
CSARGFLVHNTGELFF,TGCAGCGCCCGGGGTTTTTTAGTACACAACACCGGGGAGCTGTTTTTT,TRBJ2-2,TRBV29-1,NA,NA
CASSHDLPDTYNEQFF,TGTGCCAGCAGCCATGATCTTCCCGACACCTACAATGAGCAGTTCTTC,TRBJ2-1,TRBV3-1/TRBV3-2,NA,NA
CASSLVATNYGYTF,TGTGCCAGCAGCTTGGTGGCCACTAACTATGGCTACACCTTC,TRBJ1-2,TRBV5-6,NA,NA
CASSFSGGPYEQYF,TGTGCCAGCAGCTTTAGCGGGGGGCCCTACGAGCAGTACTTC,TRBJ2-7,TRBV7-8,TRBD2,NA
CASSYIFWGQRGTEAFF,TGTGCCAGCAGTTACATATTCTGGGGGCAGCGGGGCACTGAAGCTTTCTTT,TRBJ1-1,TRBV6-2/TRBV6-3,NA,few
CASSVEGTGNTGELFF,TGTGCCAGCAGCGTAGAGGGGACAGGGAACACCGGGGAGCTGTTTTTT,TRBJ2-2,TRBV9,TRBD1,NA
CASSQSWTSRQFF,TGTGCCAGCAGCCAATCGTGGACTAGTCGGCAGTTCTTC,TRBJ2-1,TRBV3-1/TRBV3-2,TRBD2,NA
CASSLDRGTDTQYF,TGTGCCAGCAGCTTGGACAGAGGCACAGATACGCAGTATTTT,TRBJ2-3,TRBV5-4,NA,NA
CASSKGREKNYNEQFF,TGTGCCAGCAGCAAGGGACGGGAGAAAAATTACAATGAGCAGTTCTTC,TRBJ2-1,TRBV14,NA,NA
CASSPNRGQGAIQPQHF,TGTGCCAGCTCACCAAACCGAGGACAGGGGGCGATTCAGCCCCAGCATTTT,TRBJ1-5,TRBV18,TRBD1,NA
CASSLALGSATNSPLHF,TGTGCCAGCAGCTTAGCGCTTGGCAGTGCAACTAATTCACCCCTCCACTTT,TRBJ1-6,TRBV7-2,NA,NA
CASTAGWDRGINYGYTF,TGTGCCAGCACAGCTGGGTGGGACAGGGGTATTAACTATGGCTACACCTTC,TRBJ1-2,TRBV5-6,TRBD1,NA
CASSEVRAGYTGELFF,TGTGCCAGCAGTGAAGTCAGGGCAGGCTACACCGGGGAGCTGTTTTTT,TRBJ2-2,TRBV2,NA,NA
CASSRTSGSRYEQYF,TGTGCCAGCAGTCGGACTAGCGGGAGTAGGTACGAGCAGTACTTC,TRBJ2-7,TRBV6-2/TRBV6-3,TRBD2,few
CASSPAGGWAGNTIYF,TGTGCCAGCAGCCCCGCTGGCGGCTGGGCTGGAAACACCATATATTTT,TRBJ1-3,TRBV3-1/TRBV3-2,NA,few
CASSRMTVRASNEQFF,TGTGCCAGCAGCCGGATGACAGTCCGGGCCTCCAATGAGCAGTTCTTC,TRBJ2-1,TRBV5-6,NA,NA
CASSWYRDTGELFF,TGTGCCAGCAGTTGGTACAGGGACACCGGGGAGCTGTTTTTT,TRBJ2-2,TRBV6-2/TRBV6-3,NA,NA
CASSLAGNTEAFF,TGTGCCAGCAGCTTAGCCGGGAACACTGAAGCTTTCTTT,TRBJ1-1,TRBV7-9,NA,NA
CASSALAGLNGDEQFF,TGTGCCAGCAGCGCCCTAGCGGGCCTTAACGGCGATGAGCAGTTCTTC,TRBJ2-1,TRBV7-2,TRBD2,NA
CASTSGRASPLHF,TGTGCCAGTACCTCCGGGAGGGCTTCACCCCTCCACTTT,TRBJ1-6,TRBV19,NA,NA
CASSHRTGELFF,TGTGCCAGCAGCCACCGCACCGGGGAGCTGTTTTTT,TRBJ2-2,TRBV14,NA,NA
CASRDYKTADTQYF,TGTGCCAGCAGGGACTACAAAACGGCAGATACGCAGTATTTT,TRBJ2-3,TRBV6-5,NA,NA
CASSLEPGPGGSPLHF,TGCGCCAGCAGCTTGGAGCCAGGCCCAGGCGGGTCACCCCTCCACTTT,TRBJ1-6,TRBV5-1,NA,NA
CASSTERETQYF,TGTGCCAGCAGTACCGAGCGAGAGACCCAGTACTTC,TRBJ2-5,TRBV6-2/TRBV6-3,NA,NA
CASSTNPTGTGIWPQHF,TGTGCCAGTAGTACGAACCCCACCGGGACAGGGATATGGCCCCAGCATTTT,TRBJ1-5,TRBV19,TRBD1,NA
CASRREDRGNQPQHF,TGCGCCAGCAGAAGAGAGGACAGGGGCAATCAGCCCCAGCATTTT,TRBJ1-5,TRBV10-2,TRBD1,NA
CASSLSIGVPAGVGEQYF,TGTGCCAGCAGCCTATCCATAGGGGTTCCAGCGGGAGTGGGCGAGCAGTACTTC,TRBJ2-7,TRBV5-4,TRBD2,once
CASSLGQLNEQFF,TGTGCCAGCAGCTTAGGGCAGCTCAATGAGCAGTTCTTC,TRBJ2-1,TRBV7-3,NA,NA
CASGSGRSNWNEQFF,TGTGCCAGTGGTAGCGGGAGATCGAATTGGAATGAGCAGTTCTTC,TRBJ2-1,TRBV19,TRBD2,NA
CASSPTVGAPRNEQFF,TGTGCCAGTAGTCCCACCGTAGGAGCTCCTCGCAATGAGCAGTTCTTC,TRBJ2-1,TRBV19,NA,once
CASSAQREQYF,TGTGCCAGCAGTGCGCAACGCGAGCAGTACTTC,TRBJ2-7,TRBV28,NA,NA
CASSQRGGRETQYF,TGTGCCAGCAGCCAAAGGGGAGGTCGAGAGACCCAGTACTTC,TRBJ2-5,TRBV3-1/TRBV3-2,NA,NA
CASSLYSGNTDTQYF,TGTGCCAGCAGCTTATATTCGGGAAACACAGATACGCAGTATTTT,TRBJ2-3,TRBV11-3,NA,NA